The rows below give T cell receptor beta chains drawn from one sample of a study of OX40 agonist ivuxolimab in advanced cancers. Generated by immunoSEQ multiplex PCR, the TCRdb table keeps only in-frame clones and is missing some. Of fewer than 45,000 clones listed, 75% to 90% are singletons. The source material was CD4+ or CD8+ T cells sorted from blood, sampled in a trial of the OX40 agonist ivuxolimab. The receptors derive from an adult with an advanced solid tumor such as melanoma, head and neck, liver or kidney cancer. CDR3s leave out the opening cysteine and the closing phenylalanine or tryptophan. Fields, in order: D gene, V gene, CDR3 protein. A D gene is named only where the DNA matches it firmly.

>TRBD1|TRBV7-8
ASSLGSGTGAYNEQF
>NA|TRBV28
ASSLGPSIGTDTQY
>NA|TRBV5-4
ASSPTQITPEAF
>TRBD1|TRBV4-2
ASRPSGGGGYT
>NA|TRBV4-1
ASSHLSVDTEAF
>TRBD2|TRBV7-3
ASSLTRGTSSPQF
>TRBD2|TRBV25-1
ASRTSGNTGELF
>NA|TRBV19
ASSIAGQDEQY
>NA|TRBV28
ASSLRQGGFNEQF
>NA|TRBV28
ASKKHSTDTQY
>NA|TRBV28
ASRSGTYEQY
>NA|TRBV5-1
ASSDPRTEQF
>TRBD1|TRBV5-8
ASSWAIRPARGLYEQY
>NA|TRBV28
ASSPAAASSTDTQY
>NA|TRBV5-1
ASSLSAGGNQPQH
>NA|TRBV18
ASSQQGNSYEQY
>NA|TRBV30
AWSYEAGYT